The present T cell receptor (beta chain) was sequenced within a study of metastatic and nonmetastatic thyroid tumors. At the level of the study: A comparison of repertoires was made across blood and tumor or nodule tissue from malignant and benign thyroid patients.

All patients were treatment-naive before thyroid surgery. Regarding the study as a whole: As reported, TCR beta diversity in blood and tumor was significantly higher in malignant thyroid tumors than in benign nodules.

A note on this clone: The antigen is unknown.

How the authors handled the data: The distant-metastasis classifier for papillary thyroid cancer was built from CDR3 differences across clinicopathological groups. TCRdb recomputed clones from the PCR reads via MiXCR. These V and J calls derive from TCRdb rather than the authors' analysis. The sample yields some 20,000 clones, just over 35% seen once. This TCR was recovered from a female donor with papillary thyroid cancer or a benign thyroid nodule (not recorded which). Some clones in this sample may be carry-over from other donors' samples. Sequencing input: tumor tissue.

The CDR3 DNA reads TGCAGTGCTAGTACTAGCGTGTTCTCTGGGGCCAACGTCCTGACTTTC. Protein product: CSASTSVFSGANVLTF. The chain is built from TRBV20-1 and TRBJ2-6; 7 bases align to TRBD2. Germline V lookup: CDR1 DFQATT, CDR2 SNEGSKA (reference sequence). Trimming cost V 3 bases and J 0 bases; bases outside gene matches: 5. The CDR3 extends over 16 amino acids.